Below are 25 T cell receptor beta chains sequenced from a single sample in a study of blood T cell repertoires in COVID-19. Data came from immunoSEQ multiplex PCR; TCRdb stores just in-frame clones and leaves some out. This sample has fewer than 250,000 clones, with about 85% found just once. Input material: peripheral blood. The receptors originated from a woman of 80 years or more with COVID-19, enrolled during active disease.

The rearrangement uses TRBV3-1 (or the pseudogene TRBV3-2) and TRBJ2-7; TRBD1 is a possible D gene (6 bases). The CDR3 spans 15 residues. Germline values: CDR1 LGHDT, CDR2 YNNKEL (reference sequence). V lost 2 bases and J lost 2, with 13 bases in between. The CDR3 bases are TGTGCCAGCAGCCAACCCCAGGGGTCCGCCTACGAGCAGTACTTC. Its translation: CASSQPQGSAYEQYF.

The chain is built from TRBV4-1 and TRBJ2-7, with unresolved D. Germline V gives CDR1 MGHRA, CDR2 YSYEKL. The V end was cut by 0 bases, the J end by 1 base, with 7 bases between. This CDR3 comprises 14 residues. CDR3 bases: TGCGCCAGCAGCCAAGATTGGCAGTCCTACGAGCAGTACGTC. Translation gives CASSQDWQSYEQYV.

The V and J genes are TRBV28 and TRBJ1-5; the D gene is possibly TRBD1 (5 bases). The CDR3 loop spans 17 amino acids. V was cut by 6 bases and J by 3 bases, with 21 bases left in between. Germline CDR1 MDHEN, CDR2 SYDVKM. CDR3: CASSTSGANIDNQPQHF. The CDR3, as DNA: TGTGCCAGCAGCACGAGCGGGGCTAACATTGACAATCAGCCCCAGCATTTT.

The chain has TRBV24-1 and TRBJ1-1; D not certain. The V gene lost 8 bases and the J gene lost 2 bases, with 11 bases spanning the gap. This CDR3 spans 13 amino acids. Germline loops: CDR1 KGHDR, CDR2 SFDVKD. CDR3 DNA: TGTGCCACCATGGCGTCGGGAAACACTGAAGCTTTCTTT. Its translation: CATMASGNTEAFF.

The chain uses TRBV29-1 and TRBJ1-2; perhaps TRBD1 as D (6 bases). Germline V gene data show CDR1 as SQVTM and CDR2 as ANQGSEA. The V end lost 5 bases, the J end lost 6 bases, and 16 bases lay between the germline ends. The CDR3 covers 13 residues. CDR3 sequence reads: CSVLPGEGNGYTF. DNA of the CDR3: TGCAGCGTTTTACCAGGGGAAGGGAATGGCTACACCTTC.

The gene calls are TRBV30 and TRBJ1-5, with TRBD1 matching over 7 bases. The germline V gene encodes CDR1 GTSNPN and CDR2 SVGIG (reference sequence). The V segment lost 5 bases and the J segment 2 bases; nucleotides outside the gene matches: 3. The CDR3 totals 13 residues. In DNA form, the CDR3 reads TGTGCCTGGGGAACAGGGGGCAATCAGCCCCAGCATTTT. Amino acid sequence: CAWGTGGNQPQHF. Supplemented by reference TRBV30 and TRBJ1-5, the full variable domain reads SQTIHQWPATLVQPVGSPLSLECTVEGTSNPNLYWYRQAAGRGLQLLFYSVGIGQISSEVPQNLSASRPQDRQFILSSKKLLLSDSGFYLCAWGTGGNQPQHFGDGTRLSIL.

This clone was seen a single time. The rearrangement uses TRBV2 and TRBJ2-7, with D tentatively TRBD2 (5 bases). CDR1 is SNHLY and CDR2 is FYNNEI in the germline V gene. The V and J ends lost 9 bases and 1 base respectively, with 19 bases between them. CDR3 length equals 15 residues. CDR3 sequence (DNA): TGTGCCAGGTCATCGGGGTCCCTAAATTCCTACGAGCAGTACGTC. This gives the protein CARSSGSLNSYEQYV.

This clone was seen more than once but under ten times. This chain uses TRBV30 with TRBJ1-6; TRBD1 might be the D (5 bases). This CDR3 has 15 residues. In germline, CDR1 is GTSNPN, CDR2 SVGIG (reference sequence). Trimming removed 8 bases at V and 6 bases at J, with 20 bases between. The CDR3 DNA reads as TGTGCCGCTTCGCCTTCGGGGGGTCCTAATTCACCCCTCCACTTT. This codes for CAASPSGGPNSPLHF. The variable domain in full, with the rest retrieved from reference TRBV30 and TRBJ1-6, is SQTIHQWPATLVQPVGSPLSLECTVEGTSNPNLYWYRQAAGRGLQLLFYSVGIGQISSEVPQNLSASRPQDRQFILSSKKLLLSDSGFYLCAASPSGGPNSPLHFGNGTRLTVT.

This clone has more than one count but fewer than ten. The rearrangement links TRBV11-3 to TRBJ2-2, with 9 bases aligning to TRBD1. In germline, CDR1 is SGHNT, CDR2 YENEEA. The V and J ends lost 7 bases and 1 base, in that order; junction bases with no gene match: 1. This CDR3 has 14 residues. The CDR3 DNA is TGTGCCAGCAAGGGACAGGGGAACACCGGGGAGCTGTTTTTT. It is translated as CASKGQGNTGELFF.

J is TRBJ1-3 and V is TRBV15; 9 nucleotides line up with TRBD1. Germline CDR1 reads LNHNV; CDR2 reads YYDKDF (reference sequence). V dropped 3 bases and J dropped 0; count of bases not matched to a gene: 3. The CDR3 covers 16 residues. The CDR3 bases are TGTGCCACCAGCAGGGACAGGGGTTCCTCTGGAAACACCATATATTTT. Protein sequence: CATSRDRGSSGNTIYF.

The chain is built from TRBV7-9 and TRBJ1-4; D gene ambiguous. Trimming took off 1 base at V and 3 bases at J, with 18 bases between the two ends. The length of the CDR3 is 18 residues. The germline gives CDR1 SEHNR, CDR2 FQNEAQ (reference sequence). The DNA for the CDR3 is TGTGCCAGCAGCTTAGGATACGGGAGGTCTCTCCCTAATGAAAAACTGTTTTTT. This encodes CASSLGYGRSLPNEKLFF.

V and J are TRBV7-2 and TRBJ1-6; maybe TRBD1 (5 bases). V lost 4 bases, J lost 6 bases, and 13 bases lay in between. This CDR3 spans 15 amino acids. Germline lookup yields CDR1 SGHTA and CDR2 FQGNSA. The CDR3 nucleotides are TGTGCCAGCAGCTCGTTTACGGGGGTTAATTCACCCCTCCACTTT. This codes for CASSSFTGVNSPLHF. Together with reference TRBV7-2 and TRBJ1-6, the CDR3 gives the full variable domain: GAGVSQSPSNKVTEKGKDVELRCDPISGHTALYWYRQSLGQGLEFLIYFQGNSAPDKSGLPSDRFSAERTGGSVSTLTIQRTQQEDSAVYLCASSSFTGVNSPLHFGNGTRLTVT.

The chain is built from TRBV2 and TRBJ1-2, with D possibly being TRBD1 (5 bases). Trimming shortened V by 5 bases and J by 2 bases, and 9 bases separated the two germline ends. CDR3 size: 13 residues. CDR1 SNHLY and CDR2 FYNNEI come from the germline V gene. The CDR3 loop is CASSRGNNYGYTF. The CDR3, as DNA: TGTGCCAGCAGTAGGGGTAACAACTATGGCTACACCTTC.

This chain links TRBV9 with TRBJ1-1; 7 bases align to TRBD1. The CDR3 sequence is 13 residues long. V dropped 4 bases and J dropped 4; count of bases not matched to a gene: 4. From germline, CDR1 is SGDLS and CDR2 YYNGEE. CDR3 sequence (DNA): TGTGCCAGCAGCCCCCGGACAGGCACTGAAGCTTTCTTT. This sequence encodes CASSPRTGTEAFF.

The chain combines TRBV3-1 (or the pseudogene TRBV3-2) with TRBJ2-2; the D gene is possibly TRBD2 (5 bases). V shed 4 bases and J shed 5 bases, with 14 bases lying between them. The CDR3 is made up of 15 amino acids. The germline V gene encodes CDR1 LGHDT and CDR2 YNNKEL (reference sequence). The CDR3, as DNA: TGTGCCAGCAGCCCTCGGGGTGAAGCGACCGGGGAGCTGTTTTTT. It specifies CASSPRGEATGELFF.

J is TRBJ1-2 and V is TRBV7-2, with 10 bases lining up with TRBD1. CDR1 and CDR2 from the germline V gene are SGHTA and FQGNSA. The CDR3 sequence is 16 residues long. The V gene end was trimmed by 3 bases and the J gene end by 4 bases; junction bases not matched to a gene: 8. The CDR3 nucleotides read TGTGCCAGCAGCTTGGCGCGGGGACAGGGGATCTATGGCTACACCTTC. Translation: CASSLARGQGIYGYTF.

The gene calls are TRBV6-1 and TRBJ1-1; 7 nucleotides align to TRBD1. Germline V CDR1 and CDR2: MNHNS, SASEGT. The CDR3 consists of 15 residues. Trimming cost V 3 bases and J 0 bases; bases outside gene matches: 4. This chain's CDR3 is CASSDTGAMNTEAFF. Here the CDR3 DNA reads TGTGCCAGCAGTGATACAGGGGCCATGAACACTGAAGCTTTCTTT.

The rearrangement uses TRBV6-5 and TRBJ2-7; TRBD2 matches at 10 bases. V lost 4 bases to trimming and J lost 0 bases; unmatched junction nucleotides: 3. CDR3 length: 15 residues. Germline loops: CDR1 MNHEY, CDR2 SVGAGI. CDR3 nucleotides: TGTGCCAGCAGTTTTAGCGGGGGGAGCTCCTACGAGCAGTACTTC. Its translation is CASSFSGGSSYEQYF.

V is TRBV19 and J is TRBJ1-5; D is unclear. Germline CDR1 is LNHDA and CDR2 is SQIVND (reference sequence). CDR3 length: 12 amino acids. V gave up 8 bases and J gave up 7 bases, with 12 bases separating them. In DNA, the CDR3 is TGTGCCAGTGTGGGCAAAGCACAGCCCCAGCATTTT. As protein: CASVGKAQPQHF.

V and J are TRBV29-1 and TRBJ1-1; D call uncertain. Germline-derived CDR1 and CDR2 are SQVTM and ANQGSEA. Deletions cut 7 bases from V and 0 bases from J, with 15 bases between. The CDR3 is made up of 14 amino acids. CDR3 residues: CSASLGPLNTEAFF. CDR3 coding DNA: TGCAGCGCCTCACTTGGGCCTTTGAACACTGAAGCTTTCTTT.

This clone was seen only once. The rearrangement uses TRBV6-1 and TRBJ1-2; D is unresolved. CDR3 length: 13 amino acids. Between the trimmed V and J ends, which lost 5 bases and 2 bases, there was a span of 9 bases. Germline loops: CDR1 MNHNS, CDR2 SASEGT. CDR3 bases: TGTGCCAGCAGTAACGGGATAAACTATGGCTACACCTTC. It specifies CASSNGINYGYTF.

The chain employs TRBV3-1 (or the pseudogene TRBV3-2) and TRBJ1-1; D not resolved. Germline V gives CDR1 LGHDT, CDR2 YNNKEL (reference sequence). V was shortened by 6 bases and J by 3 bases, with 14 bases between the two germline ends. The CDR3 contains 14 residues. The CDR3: CASSSYAAHTEAFF. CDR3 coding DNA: TGTGCCAGCAGTTCCTACGCGGCGCACACTGAAGCTTTCTTT.

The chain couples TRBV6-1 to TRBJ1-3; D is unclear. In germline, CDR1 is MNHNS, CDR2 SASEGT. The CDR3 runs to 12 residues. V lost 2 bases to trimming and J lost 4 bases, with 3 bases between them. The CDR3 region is CASSERGNTIYF. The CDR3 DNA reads TGTGCCAGCAGTGAACGGGGAAACACCATATATTTT.

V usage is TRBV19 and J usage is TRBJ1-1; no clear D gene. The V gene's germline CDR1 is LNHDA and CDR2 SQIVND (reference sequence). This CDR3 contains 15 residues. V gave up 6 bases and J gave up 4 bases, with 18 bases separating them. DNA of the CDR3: TGTGCCAGTAGCCGCCGGGAGACCCAGCTCACTGAAGCTTTCTTT. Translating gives CASSRRETQLTEAFF.

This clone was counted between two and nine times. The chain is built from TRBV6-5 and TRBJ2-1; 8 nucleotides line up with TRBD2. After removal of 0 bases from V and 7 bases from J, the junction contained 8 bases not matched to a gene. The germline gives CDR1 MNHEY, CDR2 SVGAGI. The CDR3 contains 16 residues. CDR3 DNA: TGTGCCAGCAGTTACTCGATCGCGGGGGGACGGAATGAGCAGTTCTTC. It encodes CASSYSIAGGRNEQFF.